This entry lists 9 T cell receptor beta chains sequenced from one sample in a study of blood T cell repertoires in COVID-19 (dated by TCRdb to about 2020). The receptor library was made with the immunoSEQ multiplex PCR assay. TCRdb re-hosts the immuneACCESS table, in-frame sequences only. Its copies lack some clones; in the studies checked, an unresolved V gene accounts for under half of them, and the cause for the rest is not known. In all, the sample holds about 320,000 clones, and just under 90% of those were seen once. Over 8.5% of the sample lies in the top ten. The specimen was peripheral blood. The receptors shown here come from a woman in her 30s with COVID-19, enrolled during active disease.

The rearrangement links TRBV5-5 to TRBJ1-1; 7 bases agree with TRBD1. The CDR3 contains 16 residues. With V trimmed by 2 bases and J by 4 bases, 11 bases remained unmatched. CDR1 and CDR2 (germline): SGHKS, YYEKEE (reference sequence). The CDR3 DNA is TGTGCCAGCAGCTTCAAACTTACAGGGGTGGGCACTGAAGCTTTCTTT. Its translation: CASSFKLTGVGTEAFF.

V usage is TRBV7-9 and J usage is TRBJ2-7; D gene ambiguous. CDR1 is SEHNR, CDR2 FQNEAQ, per germline (reference sequence). Trimming left V 4 bases short and J 7 bases short, with 14 bases between. The CDR3 spans 13 residues. In DNA form, the CDR3 reads TGTGCCAGCAGCTCCGCACCCGCTAGAGAGCAGTACTTC. It translates to CASSSAPAREQYF.

The chain is built from TRBV11-1 and TRBJ1-6; 7 bases match TRBD1. The V gene end was trimmed by 3 bases and the J gene end by 9 bases; junction bases not matched to a gene: 2. Germline-derived CDR1 and CDR2 are SGHAT and FQDESV (reference sequence). CDR3 length: 13 amino acids. The CDR3 region has the DNA TGTGCCAGCAGCTTCGGGACAGCTTCACCCCTCCACTTT. It translates to CASSFGTASPLHF.

V gene TRBV11-2 combines with J gene TRBJ1-1, with D possibly being TRBD1 (6 bases). CDR3 length: 15 amino acids. The V end lost 6 bases, the J end lost 5 bases, and 19 bases lay between the germline ends. Germline V gene data show CDR1 as SGHAT and CDR2 as FQNNGV. CDR3 residues: CASSLGAHPGTEAFF. DNA for the CDR3: TGTGCCAGCAGTTTGGGGGCCCACCCGGGGACTGAAGCTTTCTTT.

This rearrangement joins TRBV6-6 to TRBJ2-7, with 10 bases that match TRBD2. Germline V gives CDR1 MNHNY, CDR2 SVGAGI (reference sequence). The CDR3 contains 14 residues. Germline trimming cut 7 bases from V and 3 bases from J; bases unmatched to any gene: 6. In DNA form, the CDR3 reads TGTGCCAGCATGGTTAGCGGGGGGCTCTACGAGCAGTACTTC. Translated: CASMVSGGLYEQYF.

Remarks on this clone: Its ends do not fully match the called genes, so a read error is possible. The V and J genes are TRBV25-1 and TRBJ2-7; D not certain. The germline gives CDR1 MGHDK, CDR2 SYGVNS. The CDR3 extends over 11 amino acids. As DNA, the CDR3 is TGTGCCAGCAGTGTATCCTCCGAGCAGTACTTC. Translating it yields CASSVSSEQYF.

The V call is TRBV10-1, the J call TRBJ2-1; TRBD2 matches 8 bases. CDR1 is WNHNN and CDR2 is SYGVQD in the germline V gene (reference sequence). The CDR3 is 13 residues long. V was clipped by 5 bases and J by 6 bases; unmatched bases: 3. The CDR3 spells CASSRGGLNEQFF. CDR3 nucleotides: TGCGCCAGCAGTCGCGGGGGGCTCAATGAGCAGTTCTTC.

There are many counts of this clone. The chain links TRBV2 to TRBJ2-5; 7 bases fit TRBD2. V lost 3 bases, J lost 0 bases, and 1 base stayed unmatched. Germline CDR1 reads SNHLY; CDR2 reads FYNNEI. This CDR3 has 14 residues. The CDR3 DNA reads as TGTGCCAGCAGTGAGCGGGGGTACCAAGAGACCCAGTACTTC. Translated: CASSERGYQETQYF.

The chain recombines TRBV20-1 with TRBJ1-2; D not certain. This CDR3 has 11 amino acids. Germline loops: CDR1 DFQATT, CDR2 SNEGSKA (reference sequence). Trimming removed 7 bases from V and 4 bases from J, with 10 bases in between. The CDR3 sequence is CSGREVYGYTF. In DNA form, the CDR3 reads TGCAGTGGGAGGGAGGTCTATGGCTACACCTTC.